What follows are 14 T cell receptor beta chains derived from one specimen sequenced in a study of CD8+CD57+ T cells in acquired aplastic anemia. Profiles of TCR beta VDJ and CDR3 were generated from a genomic DNA template. TCRdb itself ran the reads through MiXCR, one entry per CDR3 protein. The top ten hold 40% to 55% of the sample, which has 200,000 to 300,000 distinct CDR3 sequences, roughly 80% seen once. Patients who underwent sequencing had shown CD8+CD57+ cell expansion by flow cytometry. The sample consisted of sorted CD4+, CD8+, or CD8+CD57+ T cells (not recorded which) from PBMCs. These receptors all stem from a human donor with aplastic anemia.

This chain links TRBV11-3 with TRBJ2-1, with a possible D match to TRBD1 (5 bases). The CDR3 runs to 17 residues. The germline V and J ends were trimmed by 0 bases and 5 bases, with 17 bases remaining between them. CDR1 and CDR2 (germline): SGHNT, YENEEA. The CDR3 reads CASSLDLTAAAHNEQFF. In DNA, the CDR3 is TGTGCCAGCAGCTTAGATCTGACAGCAGCTGCCCACAATGAGCAGTTCTTC.

The rearrangement joins TRBV7-2 to TRBJ1-1; weak D call: TRBD1 (6 bases). The CDR3 consists of 14 residues. Germline CDR1 SGHTA, CDR2 FQGNSA. V lost 5 bases and J 8 bases, leaving 18 bases between the germline ends. Written as DNA, the CDR3 is TGTGCCAGCAGCGACAGGTTAAGCAGCACAGAAGCTTTCTTT. The encoded protein is CASSDRLSSTEAFF.

With respect to this clonotype: The junction departs from germline at one end; a sequencing error may be responsible. CDR3 region: CASSYNAAGTALF. The CDR3 DNA follows: TGTGCCAGCAGCTATAATGCAGCCGGGACAGCCCTTTTT. The chain recombines TRBV7-9 with TRBJ1-5, with TRBD1 identical over 7 bases. The V gene's germline CDR1 is SEHNR and CDR2 FQNEAQ (reference sequence). This CDR3 comprises 13 residues.

This clonotype was observed a handful of times. The V call is TRBV7-8, the J call TRBJ1-1; D unclear. Germline V lookup: CDR1 SGHVS, CDR2 FQNEAQ. CDR3 length: 15 amino acids. Trimming left V 1 base short and J 11 bases short, with 20 bases between. The CDR3, as DNA: TGTGCCAGCAGCTTAGATCGGGGTGCCGATACTCAGGCTTTCTTT. It yields the protein CASSLDRGADTQAFF.

Turning to this clonotype: Because the CDR3's place on the DNA is in doubt, the DNA is left out and the CDR3 is given as listed by TCRdb. This chain links TRBV9 with TRBJ1-1. A total of 15 residues make up the CDR3, ends included. Germline V gene sequence: CDR1 SGDLS, CDR2 YYNGEE. CDR3 amino acids: CASSVSSRGYTFAFF.

Points on this clonotype: The junction and the germline gene differ at one end; a read error may be behind it. This chain connects TRBV7-2 to TRBJ1-2; D ambiguous. Germline assignment: CDR1 SGHTA and CDR2 FQGNSA. CDR3 length: 14 amino acids. This chain's CDR3 is CASSPSGGGQDEAF. CDR3 DNA sequence: TGTGCCAGCAGCCCATCAGGCGGAGGGCAAGATGAAGCTTTC.

The chain joins TRBV7-8 to TRBJ2-1; 7 bases agree with TRBD1. J was trimmed by 13 bases and V by 5 bases; bases with no gene match: 20. Germline V CDR1 and CDR2: SGHVS, FQNEAQ. CDR3 length: 16 amino acids. CDR3 region: CASSQGGSTWEQYQFF. The CDR3 DNA sequence: TGTGCCAGCAGCCAAGGGGGCAGTACGTGGGAGCAGTACCAGTTCTTC. The whole variable domain, remainder taken from reference TRBV7-8 and TRBJ2-1, is GAGVSQSPRYKVAKRGQDVALRCDPISGHVSLFWYQQALGQGPEFLTYFQNEAQLDKSGLPSDRFFAERPEGSVSTLKIQRTQQEDSAVYLCASSQGGSTWEQYQFFGPGTRLTVL.

DNA for the CDR3: TGTGCCAGCACCCACGGGAGCACAGATACGCAGTATTTT. It specifies CASTHGSTDTQYF. The chain joins TRBV7-9 to TRBJ2-3; D is uncertain. Deletions cut 7 bases from V and 0 bases from J, with 8 bases between. CDR1 is SEHNR, CDR2 FQNEAQ, per germline (reference sequence). The CDR3 is 13 residues long. The complete variable domain, with remaining parts taken from reference TRBV7-9 and TRBJ2-3, reads DTGVSQNPRHKITKRGQNVTFRCDPISEHNRLYWYRQTLGQGPEFLTYFQNEAQLEKSRLLSDRFSAERPKGSFSTLEIQRTEQGDSAMYLCASTHGSTDTQYFGPGTRLTVL.

This clonotype was counted a single time. V is TRBV9 and J is TRBJ2-5, with TRBD2 as a possible D gene (5 bases). The CDR3 extends over 14 amino acids. Deletions cut 9 bases from V and 4 bases from J, with 19 bases between. Germline CDR1 reads SGDLS; CDR2 reads YYNGEE. CDR3: CATGGGGEPETQYF. CDR3 nucleotides: TGTGCCACCGGCGGAGGTGGCGAGCCAGAGACCCAGTACTTC. Together with reference TRBV9 and TRBJ2-5, the CDR3 gives the full variable domain: DSGVTQTPKHLITATGQRVTLRCSPRSGDLSVYWYQQSLDQGLQFLIQYYNGEERAKGNILERFSAQQFPDLHSELNLSSLELGDSALYFCATGGGGEPETQYFGPGTRLLVL.

Concerning this clonotype itself: The junction does not match germline at one end; this may be a read error. The genes are TRBV9 and TRBJ2-3, with D unclear. Germline loops: CDR1 SGDLS, CDR2 YYNGEE. The CDR3 extends over 14 amino acids. The CDR3 region has the DNA TGTGCCAGCAGCATTCCCCTAGGTCGGGCGACGGCGGATTTT. Amino acid sequence: CASSIPLGRATADF.

Points on this clonotype: Lacking the conserved final phenylalanine or tryptophan, this CDR3 likely reflects a read error. Because the CDR3's place on the DNA is in doubt, the DNA is left out and the CDR3 is given as listed by TCRdb. J is TRBJ2-3 and V is TRBV7-8. CDR1 and CDR2 from the germline V gene are SGHVS and FQNEAQ. The CDR3 length is 13 residues, termini included. CDR3 sequence reads: CASSFDPNETPHS.

The gene calls are TRBV7-3 and TRBJ1-2, with no clear D. V was trimmed by 4 bases and J by 5 bases, leaving 20 bases between them. Germline V gene data show CDR1 as SGHTA and CDR2 as FQGTGA. This CDR3 is 16 amino acids long. The CDR3 DNA is TGTGCCAGCAGCTCACGGAACGTCCCCTCTGGGTATGGCTACACCTTC. Protein product: CASSSRNVPSGYGYTF.

The rearrangement joins TRBV7-2 to TRBJ2-5; TRBD1 is a possible D gene (6 bases). The DNA matches TRBJ2-7 better at its end, which makes the J call doubtful. Germline V CDR1 and CDR2: SGHTA, FQGNSA. This CDR3 is built from 16 residues. In DNA, the CDR3 is TGTGCCAGCAGCTTAAGGCGAACAGGGACGCAGAACGAGCAGTACTTC. Its translation: CASSLRRTGTQNEQYF.

A word on this clonotype: A read error may be the cause here, since a much bigger clone is one base away. No DNA is shown, since the ends of the CDR3 on it are uncertain; the CDR3 is the one TCRdb lists. This chain joins TRBV9 and TRBJ2-3; TRBD1, as called in the table, went unchecked against the DNA. Germline CDR1 SGDLS, CDR2 YYNGEE. 14 amino acids form the CDR3, both terminal residues included. The CDR3 sequence is CASGGAGDIQYFGF.